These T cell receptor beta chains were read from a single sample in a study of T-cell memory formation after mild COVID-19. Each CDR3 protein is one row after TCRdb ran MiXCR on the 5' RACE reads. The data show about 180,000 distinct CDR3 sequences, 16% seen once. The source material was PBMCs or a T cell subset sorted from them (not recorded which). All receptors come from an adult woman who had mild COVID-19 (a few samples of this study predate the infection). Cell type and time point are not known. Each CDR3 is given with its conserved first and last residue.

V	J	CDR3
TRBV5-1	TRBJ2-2	CASSLTAGHTGELFF
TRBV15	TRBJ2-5	CATSSLGGAQETQYF
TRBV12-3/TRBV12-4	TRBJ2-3	CASSLQEADTQYF
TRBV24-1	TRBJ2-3	CATSDLGSGTDTQYF
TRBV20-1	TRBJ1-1	CSGRGGGSNTEAFF
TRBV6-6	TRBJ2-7	CASSDLAESSYEQYF
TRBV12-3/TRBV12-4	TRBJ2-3	CASSPGTSGRSTDTQYF
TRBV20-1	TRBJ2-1	CSARDPTSGGNEQFF
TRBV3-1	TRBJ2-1	CASSPRDRGQGEQFF
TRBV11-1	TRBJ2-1	CASSPGTSASREQFF
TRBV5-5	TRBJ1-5	CASSTTGTENQPQHF
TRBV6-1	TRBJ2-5	CASSHAGGRETQYF
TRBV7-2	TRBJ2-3	CASSVLTSGGDTQYF
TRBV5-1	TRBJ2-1	CASSLEDSFNEQFF
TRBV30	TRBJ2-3	CAWSPRGLVTDTQYF
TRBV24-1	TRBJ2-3	CATSDGVSVGTDTQYF
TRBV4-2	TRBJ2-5	CASSQAVAGLQETQYF
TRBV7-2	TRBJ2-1	CASSPASGRVSEQFF
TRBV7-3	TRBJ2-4	CASSPTGIAGNIQYF
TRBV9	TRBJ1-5	CASSVGGSLGPQHF
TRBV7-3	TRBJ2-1	CASSFGLAGDNEQFF
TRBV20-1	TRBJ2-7	CSTGGGNYEQYF
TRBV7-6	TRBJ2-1	CASSLEGRHWSSYNEQFF
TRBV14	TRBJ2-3	CASSRRGGTDTQYF
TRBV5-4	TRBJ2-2	CASSLPERRSSGELFF
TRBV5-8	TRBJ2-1	CASSLRTSGGAFSYNEQFF
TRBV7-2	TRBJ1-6	CASSLMWQGAFNSPLHF
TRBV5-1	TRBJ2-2	CASSFSSGLAGELFF
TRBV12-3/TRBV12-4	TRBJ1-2	CASSLIGANYGYTF
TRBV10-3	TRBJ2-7	CAISESKNSYEQYF
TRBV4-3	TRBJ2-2	CASSQDKDTGELFF
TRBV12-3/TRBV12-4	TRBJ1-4	CASMGGAQFNEKLFF
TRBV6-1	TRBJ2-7	CASSEKVSSYEQYF
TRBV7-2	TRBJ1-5	CASRFPRWGRQPQHF
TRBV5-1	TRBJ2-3	CASSPDTDTQYF
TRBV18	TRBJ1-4	CASSDSATNEKLFF
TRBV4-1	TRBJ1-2	CASSQPPGTGWGYTF
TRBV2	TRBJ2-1	CASSSTLRLNNEQFF
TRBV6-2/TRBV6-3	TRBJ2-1	CASSYSRTSGSEQFF
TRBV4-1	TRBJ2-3	CASSQGRGRGSDTQYF
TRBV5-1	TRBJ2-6	CASSTTGGSFSSGANVLTF
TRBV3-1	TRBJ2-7	CASSQTTGGYEQYF
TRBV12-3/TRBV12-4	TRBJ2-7	CASSVRDSAAYEQYF
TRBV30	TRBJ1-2	CAWTGRRSYGYTF
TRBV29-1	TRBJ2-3	CSVGRTDTQYF
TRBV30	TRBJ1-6	CAWTSGGAWNSPLHF
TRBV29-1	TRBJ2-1	CSACPGGKVNEQFF
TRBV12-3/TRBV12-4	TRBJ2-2	CASSRRDRGGELFF
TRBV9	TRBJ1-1	CASSVSTGETEAFF
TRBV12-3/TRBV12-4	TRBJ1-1	CASSFGVRNTEAFF
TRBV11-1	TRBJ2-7	CASSLRTSDYEQYF
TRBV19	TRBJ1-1	CASSPDRAEAFF
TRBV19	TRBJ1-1	CASSRQPTMNTEAFF